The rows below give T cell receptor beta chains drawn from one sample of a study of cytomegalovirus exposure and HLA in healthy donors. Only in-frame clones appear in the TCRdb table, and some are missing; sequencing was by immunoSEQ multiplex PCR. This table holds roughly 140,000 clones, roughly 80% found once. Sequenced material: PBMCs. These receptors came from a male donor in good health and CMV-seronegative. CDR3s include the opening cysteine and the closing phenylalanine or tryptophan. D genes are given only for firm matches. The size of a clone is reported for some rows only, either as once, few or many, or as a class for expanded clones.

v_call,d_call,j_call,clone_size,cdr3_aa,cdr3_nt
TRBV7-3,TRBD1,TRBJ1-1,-,CASSLGDRNTEAFF,TGTGCCAGCAGCTTAGGGGACAGGAACACTGAAGCTTTCTTT
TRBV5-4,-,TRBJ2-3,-,CASSLDGFRADTQYF,TGTGCCAGCAGCTTGGACGGGTTCAGGGCAGATACGCAGTATTTT
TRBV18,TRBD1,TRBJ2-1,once,CASSVDPRDSSYNEQFF,TGTGCCAGCTCAGTAGATCCCCGGGACAGCTCCTACAATGAGCAGTTCTTC
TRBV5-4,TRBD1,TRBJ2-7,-,CASSLVGQGAREQYF,TGTGCCAGCAGCTTGGTGGGCCAGGGGGCGCGAGAGCAGTACTTC
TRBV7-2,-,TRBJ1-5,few,CASSLAFNGAQPQHF,TGTGCCAGCAGCTTAGCCTTTAATGGGGCCCAGCCCCAGCATTTT
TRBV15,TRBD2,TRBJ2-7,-,CATTHLGAGDYYEQYF,TGTGCCACCACCCATCTTGGAGCGGGGGATTACTACGAGCAGTACTTC
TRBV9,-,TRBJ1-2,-,CASSVDPSPNYGYTF,TGTGCCAGCAGCGTAGATCCGAGTCCTAACTATGGCTACACCTTC
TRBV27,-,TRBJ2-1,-,CASSITPRGSYNEQFF,TGTGCCAGCAGTATAACCCCCCGGGGGTCCTACAATGAGCAGTTCTTC
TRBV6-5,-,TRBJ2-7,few,CASSFSWRGEQYF,TGTGCCAGCAGCTTCTCTTGGCGCGGCGAGCAGTACTTC
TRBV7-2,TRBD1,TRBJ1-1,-,CASSSGTGGAEAFF,TGTGCCAGCAGCTCCGGCACAGGGGGAGCTGAAGCTTTCTTT
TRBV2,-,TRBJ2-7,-,CASRGAGGYEQYF,TGTGCCAGCAGGGGGGCTGGGGGCTACGAGCAGTACTTC
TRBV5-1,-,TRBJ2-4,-,CASSLGPVPTKNIQYF,TGCGCCAGCAGCTTGGGTCCGGTCCCCACCAAAAACATTCAGTACTTC
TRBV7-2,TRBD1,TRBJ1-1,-,CASSVRDRGLPEAFF,TGTGCCAGCAGCGTCCGGGACAGGGGGCTGCCTGAAGCTTTCTTT
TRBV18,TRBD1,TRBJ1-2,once,CASSPGGTGGPGYTF,TGTGCCAGCTCACCCGGTGGGACAGGGGGTCCTGGCTACACCTTC
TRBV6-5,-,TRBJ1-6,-,CASSYTSSPLHF,TGTGCCAGCAGTTATACATCCTCACCCCTCCACTTT
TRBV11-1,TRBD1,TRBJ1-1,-,CASSRDRASLFSEAFF,TGTGCCAGCAGCAGAGACAGGGCATCGCTCTTCTCTGAAGCTTTCTTT
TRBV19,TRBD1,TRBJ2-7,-,CASLGQGTYEQYF,TGTGCCAGTCTGGGACAGGGAACCTACGAGCAGTACTTC
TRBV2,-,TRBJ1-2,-,CASSESLYGYTF,TGTGCCAGCAGTGAGTCCCTCTATGGCTACACCTTC
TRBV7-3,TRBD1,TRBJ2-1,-,CASSPDRGPGYNEQFF,TGTGCCAGCAGCCCCGACAGGGGCCCCGGGTACAATGAGCAGTTCTTC
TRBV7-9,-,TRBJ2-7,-,CSSSFSRVRDEQYF,TGTTCCAGCAGCTTCAGTAGAGTGAGGGACGAGCAGTACTTC
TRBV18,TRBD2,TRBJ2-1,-,CASSPSSAGGVYNEQFF,TGTGCCAGCTCACCAAGTTCCGCGGGAGGGGTATACAATGAGCAGTTCTTC
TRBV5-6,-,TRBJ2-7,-,CASSLVGRGDSYEQYF,TGTGCCAGCAGCTTAGTGGGGAGGGGGGACTCCTACGAGCAGTACTTC
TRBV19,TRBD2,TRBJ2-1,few,CASSGLAYPYNEQFF,TGTGCCAGTAGTGGACTAGCGTATCCCTACAATGAGCAGTTCTTC
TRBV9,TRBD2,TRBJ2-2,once,CASSVGGGRRAGELFF,TGTGCCAGCAGCGTAGGGGGCGGGAGACGCGCCGGGGAGCTGTTTTTT
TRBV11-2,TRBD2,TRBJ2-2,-,CASSWGTSGGELFF,TGTGCCAGCAGCTGGGGGACTAGCGGGGGGGAGCTGTTTTTT
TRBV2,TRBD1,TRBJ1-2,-,CASPTPSPDRGSGYTF,TGTGCCAGCCCGACACCCAGTCCGGACAGGGGATCGGGCTACACCTTC
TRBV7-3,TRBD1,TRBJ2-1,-,CASSLWDRALNNEQFF,TGTGCCAGCAGCTTATGGGACAGGGCCCTCAACAATGAGCAGTTCTTC
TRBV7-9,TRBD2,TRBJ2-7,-,CASSPSLSGGAYEQYF,TGTGCCAGCAGCCCATCCTTAAGTGGGGGGGCCTACGAGCAGTACTTC
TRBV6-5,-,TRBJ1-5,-,CASSPSRGNQPQHF,TGTGCCAGCAGCCCCTCTAGGGGTAATCAGCCCCAGCATTTT
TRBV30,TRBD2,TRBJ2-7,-,CAWSQAGLAYEQYF,TGTGCCTGGAGCCAAGCGGGACTGGCCTACGAGCAGTACTTC
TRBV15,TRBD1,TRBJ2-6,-,CATSPRGYGANVLTF,TGTGCCACCAGCCCCAGGGGGTATGGGGCCAACGTCCTGACTTTC
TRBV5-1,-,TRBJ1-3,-,CASSLVDLWVGGNTIYF,TGCGCCAGCAGCTTGGTCGACTTGTGGGTGGGTGGAAACACCATATATTTT
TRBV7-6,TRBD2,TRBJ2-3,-,CASSLVLAELFTDTQYF,TGTGCCAGCAGCTTAGTACTAGCGGAACTATTCACAGATACGCAGTATTTT
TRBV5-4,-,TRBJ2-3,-,CASSLARGTLTDTQYF,TGTGCCAGCAGCTTGGCAAGGGGGACCCTCACAGATACGCAGTATTTT
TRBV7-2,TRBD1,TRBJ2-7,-,CASSASTGGPAYEQYF,TGTGCCAGCAGCGCGTCGACAGGGGGGCCCGCCTACGAGCAGTACTTC
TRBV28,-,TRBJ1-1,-,CASSLRDRIVTEAFF,TGTGCCAGCAGTTTAAGAGACAGGATTGTCACTGAAGCTTTCTTT
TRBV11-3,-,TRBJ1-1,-,CASSLGRDLNTEAFF,TGTGCCAGCAGCTTAGGCCGGGATCTGAACACTGAAGCTTTCTTT